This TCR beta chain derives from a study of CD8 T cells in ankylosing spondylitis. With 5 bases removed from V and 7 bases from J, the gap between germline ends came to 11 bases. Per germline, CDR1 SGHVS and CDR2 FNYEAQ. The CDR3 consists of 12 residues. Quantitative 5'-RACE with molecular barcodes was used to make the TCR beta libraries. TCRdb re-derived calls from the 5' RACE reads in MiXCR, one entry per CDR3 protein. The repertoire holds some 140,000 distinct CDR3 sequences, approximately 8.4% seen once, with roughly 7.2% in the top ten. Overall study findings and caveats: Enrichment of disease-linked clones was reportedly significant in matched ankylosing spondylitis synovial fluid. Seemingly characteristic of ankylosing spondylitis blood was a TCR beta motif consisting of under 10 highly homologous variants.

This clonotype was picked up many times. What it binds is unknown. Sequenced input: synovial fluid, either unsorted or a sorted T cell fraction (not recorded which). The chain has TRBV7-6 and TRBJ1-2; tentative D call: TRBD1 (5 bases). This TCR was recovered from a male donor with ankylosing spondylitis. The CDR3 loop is CASSPQGFGYTF. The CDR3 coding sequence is TGTGCCAGCAGCCCTCAGGGTTTTGGCTACACCTTC. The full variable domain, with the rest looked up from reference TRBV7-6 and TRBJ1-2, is GAGVSQSPRYKVTKRGQDVALRCDPISGHVSLYWYRQALGQGPEFLTYFNYEAQQDKSGLPNDRFSAERPEGSISTLTIQRTEQRDSAMYRCASSPQGFGYTFGSGTRLTVV.